This T cell receptor (beta chain) was found in a study of cytomegalovirus exposure and HLA in healthy donors. As for the study in general: A prior study identified just under 120 million unique TCR beta sequences from roughly 180 million T cells. Study conclusions and caveats: Previously analyzed data showed that most TCR beta V segments were productive at a frequency of about 90% or about 30%.

CDR3 length: 17 amino acids. V lost 0 bases and J 7 bases, leaving 19 bases between the germline ends. Germline V gives CDR1 MNHNS, CDR2 SASEGT. The PCR used 60 Vbeta and 13 Jbeta primers. This table comes from immunoSEQ multiplex PCR, and its TCRdb copy is limited to in-frame clones, with some not included. The top ten clones hold over 2% of a sample with some 180,000 clones, more than 75% of them seen once. On this clone: Its antigen is undetermined.

The clonotype comes from a woman in her 30s in good health and CMV-seropositive. The V and J genes are TRBV6-1 and TRBJ2-4; TRBD2 is a possible D gene (6 bases). Sequencing was carried out using PBMCs. CDR3 in amino acids: CASSEAIGSGPSNIQYF. The CDR3 region has the DNA TGTGCCAGCAGTGAAGCCATAGGTAGCGGCCCTTCGAACATTCAGTACTTC.